This T cell receptor (beta chain) was recorded in a study of blood T cell repertoires in COVID-19. Turning to the study itself: There were acute and convalescent COVID-19 samples, and they came from the United States, Italy and Spain.

Germline CDR1 and CDR2: SGDLS and YYNGEE. V gave up 3 bases and J gave up 5 bases, with 20 bases separating them. This CDR3 is 16 amino acids long. Produced via immunoSEQ multiplex PCR; TCRdb's table is partial and in-frame only. The table includes about 140,000 clones, 60% to 85% detected once. The sequencing sample was made of peripheral blood. The chain employs TRBV9 and TRBJ1-1; a weak D match, TRBD1 (5 bases). This TCR was recovered from an elderly woman with active or convalescent COVID-19. CDR3 residues: CASSALTPQGGTEAFF. The CDR3 DNA reads as TGTGCCAGCAGCGCACTGACGCCCCAGGGTGGGACTGAAGCTTTCTTT.